One and the same sample provided the 2 T cell receptor beta chains below, sequenced in a study of CD8+ T cells in alopecia areata. Sequencing templates came from extracted RNA that was reverse transcribed into cDNA. Profiled with immunoSEQ multiplex PCR; TCRdb holds only in-frame clones, not every one. The sample lists 140,000 or so clones, 62% occurring once. Sequencing used CD8+ T cells sorted from blood. These receptors all come from a human donor in good health.

CDR3 loop: CASSLRSTSQGETQYF. In DNA form, the CDR3 reads TGTGCCAGCAGTTTACGATCGACTAGCCAGGGAGAGACCCAGTACTTC. The chain couples TRBV28 to TRBJ2-5, with 7 bases identical to TRBD2. V lost 2 bases, J lost 4 bases, and 10 bases stayed unmatched. Germline V lookup: CDR1 MDHEN, CDR2 SYDVKM. CDR3 size: 16 residues.

This clone showed up just once. The chain links TRBV30 to TRBJ1-1; D is unclear. Trimming removed 4 bases from V and 5 bases from J, with 8 bases in between. CDR3 length: 11 amino acids. Looked up from germline, CDR1 is GTSNPN and CDR2 is SVGIG (reference sequence). The DNA of the CDR3 is TGTGCCTGGACGTCCGGGACTGAAGCTTTCTTT. This codes for CAWTSGTEAFF.